Sequencing of this TCR beta chain was carried out in a study of response to subunit inactivated influenza vaccine. Study-wide points: The authors proposed limited new T cell recruitment per seasonal influenza vaccination.

Germline CDR1 MNHEY, CDR2 SVGEGT. The CDR3 spans 13 residues. V dropped 6 bases and J dropped 3 bases, with 11 bases sitting between them. This clonotype was observed a handful of times. What it binds is unknown. TCRdb reprocessed the RT-PCR reads with MiXCR, giving one entry per CDR3 protein. This sample has 450,000 to 600,000 distinct CDR3 sequences, with approximately 16% found just once. This material consisted of CD4+ T cells sorted from PBMCs, taken approximately 25 months after vaccination. The chain has TRBV6-2 or TRBV6-3 and TRBJ1-2, with D maybe TRBD1 (5 bases). This TCR derives from a man in his fifties or sixties who received an inactivated influenza vaccine. The CDR3 coding sequence is TGTGCCAGCAGCGGGCAGGGCGACTATGGCTACACCTTC. Its translation: CASSGQGDYGYTF.